This T cell receptor (beta chain) was found in a study of blood T cell repertoires in COVID-19. Study information: Italy, Spain and the United States were the sources of the convalescent and acute COVID-19 samples. The analysed material was cDNA or gDNA that came from T cells, B-cell-depleted T cells, or PBMCs.

Comments on this clone: Other DNA sequences in the sample encode the same CDR3.

As handled by the study authors: Amplifying reference gene primers gave estimates of nucleated cell counts. The repertoire was sequenced with immunoSEQ multiplex PCR; TCRdb's copy has only in-frame clones and lacks some. That table supplies the V and J calls and clone size; D and trimming were determined from the DNA. The table has roughly 38,000 clones, about 81% seen once; the top ten hold more than 30%. The germline V gene encodes CDR1 MDHEN and CDR2 SYDVKM. The V gene lost 3 bases and the J gene lost 4 bases, with 4 bases spanning the gap. CDR3 size: 11 residues. The specimen was peripheral blood. This chain connects TRBV28 to TRBJ2-7; no clear D. The receptor's source is a man aged 40-50 years with active or convalescent COVID-19. DNA for the CDR3: TGTGCCAGCAGTTTTAGATACGAGCAGTACTTC. Protein: CASSFRYEQYF.